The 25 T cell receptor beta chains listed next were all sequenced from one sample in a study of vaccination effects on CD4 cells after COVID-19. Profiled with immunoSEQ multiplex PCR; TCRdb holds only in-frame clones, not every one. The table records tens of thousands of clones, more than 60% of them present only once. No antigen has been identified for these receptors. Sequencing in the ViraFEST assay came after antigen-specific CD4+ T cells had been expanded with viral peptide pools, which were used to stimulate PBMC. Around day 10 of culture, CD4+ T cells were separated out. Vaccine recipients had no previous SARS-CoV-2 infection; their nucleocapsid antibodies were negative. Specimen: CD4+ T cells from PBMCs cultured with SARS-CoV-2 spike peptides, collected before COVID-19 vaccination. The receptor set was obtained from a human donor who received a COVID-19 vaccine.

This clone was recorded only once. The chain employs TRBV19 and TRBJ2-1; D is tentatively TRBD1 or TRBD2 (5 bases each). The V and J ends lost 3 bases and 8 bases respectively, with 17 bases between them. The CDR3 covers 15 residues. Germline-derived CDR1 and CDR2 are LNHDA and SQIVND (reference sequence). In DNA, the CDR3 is TGTGCCAGTAGTATGATTAACCGGGGCAGGGATGAGCAGTTCTTC. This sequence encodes CASSMINRGRDEQFF.

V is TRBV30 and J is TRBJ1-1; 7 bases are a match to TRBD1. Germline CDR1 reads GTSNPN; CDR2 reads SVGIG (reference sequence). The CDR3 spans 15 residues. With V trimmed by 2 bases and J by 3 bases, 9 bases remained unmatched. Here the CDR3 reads CAWSKADRRDTEAFF. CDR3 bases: TGTGCCTGGAGTAAAGCGGACAGGCGAGACACTGAAGCTTTCTTT.

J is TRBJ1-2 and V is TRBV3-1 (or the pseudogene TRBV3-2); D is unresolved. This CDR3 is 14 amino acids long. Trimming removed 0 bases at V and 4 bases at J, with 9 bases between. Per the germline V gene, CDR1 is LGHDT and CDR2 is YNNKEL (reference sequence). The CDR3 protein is CASSQEGRLYGYTF. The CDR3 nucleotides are TGTGCCAGCAGCCAAGAAGGGCGGCTCTATGGCTACACCTTC.

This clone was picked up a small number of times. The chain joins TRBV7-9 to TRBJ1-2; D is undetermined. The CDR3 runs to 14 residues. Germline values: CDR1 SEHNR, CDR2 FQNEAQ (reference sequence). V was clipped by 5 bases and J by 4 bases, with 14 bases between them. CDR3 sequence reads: CASSGEPNLYGYTF. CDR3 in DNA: TGTGCCAGCAGCGGGGAACCGAACCTCTATGGCTACACCTTC. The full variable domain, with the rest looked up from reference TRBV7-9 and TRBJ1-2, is DTGVSQNPRHKITKRGQNVTFRCDPISEHNRLYWYRQTLGQGPEFLTYFQNEAQLEKSRLLSDRFSAERPKGSFSTLEIQRTEQGDSAMYLCASSGEPNLYGYTFGSGTRLTVV.

CDR3 nucleotide sequence: TGTGCCTGGAGCAACACGGTGGGACAGCGTATTTTGTACGAGCAGTACTTC. As protein: CAWSNTVGQRILYEQYF. The chain combines TRBV30 with TRBJ2-7, with 7 bases aligning to TRBD1. CDR3 size: 17 residues. The trim removed 3 bases at V and 4 bases at J, leaving 18 bases unmatched. Germline V gene data show CDR1 as GTSNPN and CDR2 as SVGIG (reference sequence).

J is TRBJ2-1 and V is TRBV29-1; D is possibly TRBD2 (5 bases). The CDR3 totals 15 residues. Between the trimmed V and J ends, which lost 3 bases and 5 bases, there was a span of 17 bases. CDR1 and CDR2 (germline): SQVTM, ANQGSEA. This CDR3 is CSVDGEYYGHNEQFF. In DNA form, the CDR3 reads TGCAGCGTTGATGGGGAGTACTACGGACACAATGAGCAGTTCTTC.

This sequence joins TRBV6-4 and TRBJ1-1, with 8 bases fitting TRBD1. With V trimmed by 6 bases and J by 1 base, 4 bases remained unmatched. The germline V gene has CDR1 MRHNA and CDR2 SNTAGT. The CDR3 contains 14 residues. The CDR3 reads CASRKGTGNTEAFF. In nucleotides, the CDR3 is TGTGCCAGCAGGAAAGGGACAGGGAACACTGAAGCTTTCTTT.

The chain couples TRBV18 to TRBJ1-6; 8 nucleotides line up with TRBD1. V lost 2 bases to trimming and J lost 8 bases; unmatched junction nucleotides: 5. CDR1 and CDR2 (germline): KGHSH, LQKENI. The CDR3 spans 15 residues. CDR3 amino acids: CASSPGQGLYSPLHF. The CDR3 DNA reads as TGTGCCAGCTCACCAGGACAGGGTTTATATTCACCCCTCCACTTT.

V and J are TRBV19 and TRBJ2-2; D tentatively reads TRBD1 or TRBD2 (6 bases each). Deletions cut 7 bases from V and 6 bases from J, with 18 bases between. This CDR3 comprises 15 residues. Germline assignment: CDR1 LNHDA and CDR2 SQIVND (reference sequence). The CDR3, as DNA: TGTGCCAGTACCCTCGCTGTGGGGGGCTCCGGGGAGCTGTTTTTT. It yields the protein CASTLAVGGSGELFF.

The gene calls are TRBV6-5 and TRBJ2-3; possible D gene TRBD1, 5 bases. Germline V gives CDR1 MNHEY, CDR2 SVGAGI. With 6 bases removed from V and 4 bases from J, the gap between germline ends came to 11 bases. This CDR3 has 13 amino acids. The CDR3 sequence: CASRGPLPDTQYF. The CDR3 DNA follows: TGTGCCAGCAGGGGGCCACTCCCAGATACGCAGTATTTT.

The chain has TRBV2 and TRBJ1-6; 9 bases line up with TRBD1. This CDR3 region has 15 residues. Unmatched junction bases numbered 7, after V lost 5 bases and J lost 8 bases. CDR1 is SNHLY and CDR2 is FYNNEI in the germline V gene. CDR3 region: CASSRTGATDSPLHF. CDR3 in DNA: TGTGCCAGCAGTCGGACAGGGGCGACGGATTCACCCCTCCACTTT. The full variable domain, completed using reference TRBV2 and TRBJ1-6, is EPEVTQTPSHQVTQMGQEVILRCVPISNHLYFYWYRQILGQKVEFLVSFYNNEISEKSEIFDDQFSVERPDGSNFTLKIRSTKLEDSAMYFCASSRTGATDSPLHFGNGTRLTVT.

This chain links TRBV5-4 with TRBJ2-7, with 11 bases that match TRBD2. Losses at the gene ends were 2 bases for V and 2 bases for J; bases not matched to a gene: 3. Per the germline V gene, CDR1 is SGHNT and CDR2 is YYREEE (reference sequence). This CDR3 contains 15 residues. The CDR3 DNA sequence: TGTGCCAGCAGCTTTGCGGGACTAGCGGCCTACGAGCAGTACTTC. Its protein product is CASSFAGLAAYEQYF.

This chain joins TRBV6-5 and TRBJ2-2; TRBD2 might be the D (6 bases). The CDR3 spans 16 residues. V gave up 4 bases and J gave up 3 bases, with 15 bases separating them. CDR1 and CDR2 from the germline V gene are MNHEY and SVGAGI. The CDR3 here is CASSSLGTGYTGELFF. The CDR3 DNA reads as TGTGCCAGCAGTTCTCTCGGGACTGGTTACACCGGGGAGCTGTTTTTT.

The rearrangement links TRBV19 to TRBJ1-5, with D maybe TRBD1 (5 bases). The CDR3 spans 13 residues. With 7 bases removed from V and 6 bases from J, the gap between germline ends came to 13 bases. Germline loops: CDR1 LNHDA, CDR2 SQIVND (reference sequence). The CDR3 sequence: CASTPAGRQPQHF. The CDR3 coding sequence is TGTGCCAGTACCCCTGCGGGGCGTCAGCCCCAGCATTTT.

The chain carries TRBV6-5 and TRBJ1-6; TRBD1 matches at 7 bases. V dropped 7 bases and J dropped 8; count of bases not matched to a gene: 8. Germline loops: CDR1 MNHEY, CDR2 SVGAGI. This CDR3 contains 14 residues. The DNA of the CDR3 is TGTGCCAGCACCCCGGGACAGAGGCATTCACCCCTCCACTTT. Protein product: CASTPGQRHSPLHF.

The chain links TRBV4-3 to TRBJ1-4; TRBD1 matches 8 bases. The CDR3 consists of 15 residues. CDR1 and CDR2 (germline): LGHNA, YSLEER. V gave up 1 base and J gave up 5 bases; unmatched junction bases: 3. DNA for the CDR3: TGCGCCAGCAGCCAAGCGGACAGGGTGAATGAAAAACTGTTTTTT. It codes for CASSQADRVNEKLFF.

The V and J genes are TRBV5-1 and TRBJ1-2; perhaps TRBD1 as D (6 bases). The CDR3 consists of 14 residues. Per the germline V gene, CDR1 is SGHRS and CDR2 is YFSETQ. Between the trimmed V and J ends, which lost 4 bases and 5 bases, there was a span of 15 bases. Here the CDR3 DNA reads TGCGCCAGCAGCCCCTCGGAGGGGGGGTATGGCTACACCTTC. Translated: CASSPSEGGYGYTF. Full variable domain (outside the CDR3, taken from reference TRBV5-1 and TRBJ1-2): KAGVTQTPRYLIKTRGQQVTLSCSPISGHRSVSWYQQTPGQGLQFLFEYFSETQRNKGNFPGRFSGRQFSNSRSEMNVSTLELGDSALYLCASSPSEGGYGYTFGSGTRLTVV.

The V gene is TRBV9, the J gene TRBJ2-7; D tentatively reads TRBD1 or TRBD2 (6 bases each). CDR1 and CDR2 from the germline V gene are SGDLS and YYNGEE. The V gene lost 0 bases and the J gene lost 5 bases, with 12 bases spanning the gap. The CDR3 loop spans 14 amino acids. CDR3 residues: CASSVDGGLNEQYF. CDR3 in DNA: TGTGCCAGCAGCGTAGACGGGGGCCTGAACGAGCAGTACTTC. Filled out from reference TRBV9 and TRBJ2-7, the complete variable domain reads DSGVTQTPKHLITATGQRVTLRCSPRSGDLSVYWYQQSLDQGLQFLIQYYNGEERAKGNILERFSAQQFPDLHSELNLSSLELGDSALYFCASSVDGGLNEQYFGPGTRLTVT.

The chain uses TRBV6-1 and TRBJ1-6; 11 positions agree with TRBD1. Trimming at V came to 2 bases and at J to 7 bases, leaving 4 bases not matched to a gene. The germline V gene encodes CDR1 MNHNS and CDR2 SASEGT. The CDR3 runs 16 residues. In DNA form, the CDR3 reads TGTGCCAGCAGTGAATATCGGGACAGGGGGAATTCACCCCTCCACTTT. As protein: CASSEYRDRGNSPLHF.

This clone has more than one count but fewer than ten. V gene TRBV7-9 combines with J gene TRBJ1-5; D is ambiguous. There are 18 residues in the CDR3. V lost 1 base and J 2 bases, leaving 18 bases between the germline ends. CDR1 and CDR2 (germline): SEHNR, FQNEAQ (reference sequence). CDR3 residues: CASSLVVGTWVRNQPQHF. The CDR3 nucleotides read TGTGCCAGCAGCTTAGTCGTAGGAACTTGGGTCCGCAATCAGCCCCAGCATTTT.

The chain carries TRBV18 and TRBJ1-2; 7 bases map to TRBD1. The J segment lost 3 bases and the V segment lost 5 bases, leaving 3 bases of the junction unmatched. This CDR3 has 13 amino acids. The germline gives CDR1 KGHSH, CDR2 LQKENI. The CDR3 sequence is CASSTDRDYGYTF. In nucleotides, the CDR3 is TGTGCCAGCTCAACCGACAGGGACTATGGCTACACCTTC.

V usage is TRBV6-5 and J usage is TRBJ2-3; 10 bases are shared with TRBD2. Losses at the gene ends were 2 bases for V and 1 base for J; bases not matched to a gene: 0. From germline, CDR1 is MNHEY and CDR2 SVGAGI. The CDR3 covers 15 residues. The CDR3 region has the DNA TGTGCCAGCAGTTACGGGACTAGCGGCACAGATACGCAGTATTTT. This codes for CASSYGTSGTDTQYF.

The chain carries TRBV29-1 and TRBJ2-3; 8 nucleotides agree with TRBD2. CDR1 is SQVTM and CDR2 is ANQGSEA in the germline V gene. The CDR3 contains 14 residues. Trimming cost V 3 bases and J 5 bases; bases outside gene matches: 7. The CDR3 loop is CSVENGRAGDTQYF. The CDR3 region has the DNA TGCAGCGTTGAGAACGGGAGGGCCGGAGATACGCAGTATTTT.

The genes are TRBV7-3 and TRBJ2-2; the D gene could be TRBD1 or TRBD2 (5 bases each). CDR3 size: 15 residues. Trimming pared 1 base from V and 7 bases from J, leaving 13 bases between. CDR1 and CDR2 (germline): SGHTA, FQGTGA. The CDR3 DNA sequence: TGTGCCAGCAGCTTAATTACGGCTGGGGGCGGGGAGCTGTTTTTT. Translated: CASSLITAGGGELFF.

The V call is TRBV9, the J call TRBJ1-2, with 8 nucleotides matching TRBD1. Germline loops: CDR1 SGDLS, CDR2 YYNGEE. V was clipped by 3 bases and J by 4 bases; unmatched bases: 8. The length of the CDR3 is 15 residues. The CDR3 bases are TGTGCCAGCAGCGCTAGGACAGGGAGGGGCTATGGCTACACCTTC. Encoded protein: CASSARTGRGYGYTF.